These 10 T cell receptor beta chains were sequenced from one sample in a study of blood T cell repertoires in COVID-19. Sequencing was performed with immunoSEQ multiplex PCR; in TCRdb, only in-frame clones are kept and a portion is missing. The sample shows more than 70,000 clones, about 76% of them seen only once. The sample was peripheral blood. The receptor source for this set is a human donor in a cohort sampled during active COVID-19.

The rearrangement joins TRBV5-1 to TRBJ2-3; D gene uncertain. The V end lost 4 bases, the J end lost 2 bases, and 11 bases lay between the germline ends. CDR1 SGHRS and CDR2 YFSETQ come from the germline V gene. The CDR3 covers 14 residues. The CDR3 DNA reads as TGCGCCAGCAGCCTGCGTCCTGACACAGATACGCAGTATTTT. This translates into CASSLRPDTDTQYF.

This clone was seen many times. V gene TRBV9 combines with J gene TRBJ2-1, with a weak D call TRBD2 (5 bases). Trimming cost V 4 bases and J 6 bases, with 14 bases left between them. This CDR3 spans 14 amino acids. Germline V lookup: CDR1 SGDLS, CDR2 YYNGEE. The DNA of the CDR3 is TGTGCCAGCAGCCCCCGGGGTCCATCCAATGAGCAGTTCTTC. Its translation is CASSPRGPSNEQFF.

The V and J genes are TRBV29-1 and TRBJ2-1; 7 bases are a match to TRBD1. Germline V lookup: CDR1 SQVTM, CDR2 ANQGSEA. CDR3 length: 12 amino acids. Trimming at V came to 8 bases and at J to 5 bases, leaving 6 bases not matched to a gene. The CDR3 spells CSPQGDNNEQFF. CDR3 coding DNA: TGCAGCCCTCAGGGGGACAACAATGAGCAGTTCTTC.

CDR3 protein: CASRLASGTETQYF. In DNA, the CDR3 is TGTGCCAGCAGGCTCGCTAGCGGGACTGAGACCCAGTACTTC. V gene TRBV2 combines with J gene TRBJ2-5; 9 bases line up with TRBD2. The CDR3 length is 14 residues. V shed 6 bases, J shed 5 bases, and the junction held 7 bases outside the gene matches. Germline CDR1 is SNHLY and CDR2 is FYNNEI.

V and J are TRBV6-2 or TRBV6-3 and TRBJ2-3; D unresolved. The CDR3 loop spans 13 amino acids. Germline-derived CDR1 and CDR2 are MNHEY and SVGEGT. V was clipped by 4 bases and J by 6 bases, with 11 bases between them. CDR3 DNA: TGTGCCAGCAGTTTGCCCGGAGCGGATACGCAGTATTTT. Its translation is CASSLPGADTQYF.

V gene TRBV4-1 combines with J gene TRBJ2-2; D unclear. This CDR3 spans 17 amino acids. From germline, CDR1 is MGHRA and CDR2 YSYEKL. The ends were cut back, 5 bases at V and 0 bases at J, with 16 bases in the middle. CDR3 coding DNA: TGCGCCAGCAGCACTCCCCCGCGGAGACCGAACACCGGGGAGCTGTTTTTT. This codes for CASSTPPRRPNTGELFF.

On this clone itself: It is unclear where the CDR3 begins or ends on the DNA, so no DNA is shown, and the CDR3 is as TCRdb lists it. The rearrangement links TRBV19 to TRBJ2-5; the D call of TRBD1 is as the table states it, not checked on the DNA. The CDR3 is 15 residues long, counting both termini. CDR1 is LNHDA and CDR2 is SQIVND in the germline V gene (reference sequence). The CDR3: CASSPSGQGRETQYF.

V is TRBV3-1 (or the pseudogene TRBV3-2) and J is TRBJ2-3, with D possibly being TRBD1 (5 bases). This CDR3 is built from 17 residues. Germline loops: CDR1 LGHDT, CDR2 YNNKEL (reference sequence). The V and J ends lost 1 base and 1 base respectively, with 15 bases between them. CDR3 sequence reads: CASSQVPKGVRTDTQYF. The CDR3 bases are TGTGCCAGCAGCCAAGTCCCGAAAGGGGTGCGCACAGATACGCAGTATTTT.

The table lists this clone with a count of one. The chain combines TRBV10-1 with TRBJ2-1; 9 nucleotides align to TRBD2. The germline CDR1 and CDR2 sequences are WNHNN and SYGVQD (reference sequence). The CDR3 extends over 18 amino acids. Trimming took 10 bases from V and 0 from J; bases not matched to a gene: 16. Here the CDR3 DNA reads TGCGCCACCATACGGGAGACTAGCGGTTCCTCCTCCTACAATGAGCAGTTCTTC. This encodes CATIRETSGSSSYNEQFF.

The chain recombines TRBV27 with TRBJ1-1, with 9 bases aligning to TRBD1. Germline V lookup: CDR1 MNHEY, CDR2 SMNVEV (reference sequence). After removal of 5 bases from V and 0 bases from J, the junction contained 10 bases not matched to a gene. This CDR3 has 17 residues. This CDR3 reads CASSPPGQGLMNTEAFF. The DNA for the CDR3 is TGTGCCAGCAGTCCACCGGGACAGGGCCTGATGAACACTGAAGCTTTCTTT.